The following is a T cell receptor (beta chain) sequence with its context. What it binds is not known. This sample was included in a study of cytomegalovirus exposure and HLA in healthy donors. Whole-study findings and limits: Researchers catalogued approximately 170 TCR beta chains as cytomegalovirus-associated. A later analysis linked a missense variant in DCLRE1C to the trimming of TCR beta V and J genes.

This PCR relied on a set of 60 Vbeta primers and 13 Jbeta primers. Here immunoSEQ multiplex PCR was the method, and the copy in TCRdb shows in-frame clones only, minus some. The sample includes about 110,000 clones, about 80% of them seen just once. The CDR3 spans 17 residues. Looked up from germline, CDR1 is LGHNT and CDR2 is FRNRAP. Trimming removed 3 bases from V and 0 bases from J, with 15 bases in between. The clonotype originates from a woman aged 35 to 49 in good health and CMV-seronegative. The sequenced sample was PBMCs. The chain is built from TRBV12-5 and TRBJ2-1; unclear D gene. For the CDR3, the DNA is TGTGCTAGTGGTTTTGTGGTAGGCGGTAGCTCCTACAATGAGCAGTTCTTC. It yields the protein CASGFVVGGSSYNEQFF.